This record concerns one TCR beta chain sequence. Its antigen remains unidentified. The CDR3 is made up of 16 amino acids. Germline values: CDR1 SGHVS, CDR2 FQNEAQ. With 7 bases removed from V and 0 bases from J, the gap between germline ends came to 17 bases. The sample is drawn from a study of OX40 agonist ivuxolimab in advanced cancers. Turning to the study itself: A male proportion of about 80% was recorded, with mean age around 60 years and range roughly 20 to 85. Study-wide points: Among the lowest peripheral clonal expansion occurred in 0.1-3.0 mg/kg partial responders.

Clones were sequenced by immunoSEQ multiplex PCR, and TCRdb holds only the in-frame ones, with some missing. The sample lists tens of thousands of clones, approximately 90% occurring once. The gene calls are TRBV7-8 and TRBJ2-3, with D possibly TRBD2 on 6 matching bases. The receptor comes from an adult with an advanced solid tumor such as melanoma, head and neck, liver or kidney cancer. This specimen was CD4+ or CD8+ T cells sorted from blood, taken in a trial of the OX40 agonist ivuxolimab. CDR3 sequence (DNA): TGTGCCAGCACCATCTCACGGCGGGGAAGCACAGATACGCAGTATTTT. Encoded protein: CASTISRRGSTDTQYF.